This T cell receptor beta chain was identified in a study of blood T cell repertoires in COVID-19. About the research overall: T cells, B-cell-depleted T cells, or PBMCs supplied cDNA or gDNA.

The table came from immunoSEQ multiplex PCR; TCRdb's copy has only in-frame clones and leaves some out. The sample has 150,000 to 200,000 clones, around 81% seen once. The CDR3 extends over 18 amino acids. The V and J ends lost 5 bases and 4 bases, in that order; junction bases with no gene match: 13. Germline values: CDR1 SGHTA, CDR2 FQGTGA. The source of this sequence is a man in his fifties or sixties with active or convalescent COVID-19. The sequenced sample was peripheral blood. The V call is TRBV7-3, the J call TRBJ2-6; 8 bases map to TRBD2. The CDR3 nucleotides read TGTGCCAGCAGCATTACGGGGGGGACCCTCACCGGGGCCAACGTCCTGACTTTC. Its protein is CASSITGGTLTGANVLTF.